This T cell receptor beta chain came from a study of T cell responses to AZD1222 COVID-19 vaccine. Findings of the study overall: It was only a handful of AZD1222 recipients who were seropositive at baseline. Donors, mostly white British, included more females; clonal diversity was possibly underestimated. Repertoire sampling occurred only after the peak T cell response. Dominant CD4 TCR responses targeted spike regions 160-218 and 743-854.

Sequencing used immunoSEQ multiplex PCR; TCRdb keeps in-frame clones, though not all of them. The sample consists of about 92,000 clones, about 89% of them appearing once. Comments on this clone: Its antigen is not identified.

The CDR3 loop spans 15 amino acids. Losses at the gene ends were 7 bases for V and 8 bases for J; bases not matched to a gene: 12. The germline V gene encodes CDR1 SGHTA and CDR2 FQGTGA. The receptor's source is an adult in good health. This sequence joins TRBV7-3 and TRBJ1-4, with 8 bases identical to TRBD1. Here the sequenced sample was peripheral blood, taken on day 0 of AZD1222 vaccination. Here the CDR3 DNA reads TGTGCCAGCAACCCGACAGGGGCGCAGGGAGAAAAACTGTTTTTT. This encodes CASNPTGAQGEKLFF.